The 8 T cell receptor beta chains reported below all come from one sample, sequenced in a study of blood T cells in healthy people across ages. Combining a sample-barcoded 5' primer with a J-beta primer mix, a second PCR ran for roughly 6 to 12 cycles. TCRdb analysed the 5' RACE reads with MiXCR anew, one entry per CDR3 protein. The table has about 640,000 distinct CDR3 sequences, around three fifths seen once. The specimen was blood. The receptors were gathered from a man between 60 and 75 years old in good health.

The V gene is TRBV10-3, the J gene TRBJ1-3; perhaps TRBD1 as D (5 bases). CDR3 size: 15 residues. Per the germline V gene, CDR1 is ENHRY and CDR2 is SYGVKD. V lost 4 bases, J lost 0 bases, and 10 bases lay in between. The CDR3, as DNA: TGTGCCATCAGTGGGCAGGGACGCTCTGGAAACACCATATATTTT. Its protein is CAISGQGRSGNTIYF.

This clonotype was detected a few times. V gene TRBV29-1 combines with J gene TRBJ2-5, with D tentatively TRBD1 (6 bases). The CDR3 contains 13 residues. Between the trimmed V and J ends, which lost 0 bases and 9 bases, there was a span of 14 bases. Germline CDR1 and CDR2: SQVTM and ANQGSEA. The CDR3 DNA reads as TGCAGCGTTGAAGACGGCGGCAGGGGTCCCCAGTACTTC. Translating gives CSVEDGGRGPQYF.

The genes are TRBV10-3 and TRBJ1-2; TRBD1 matches at 7 bases. This CDR3 contains 12 residues. Germline V CDR1 and CDR2: ENHRY, SYGVKD. With V trimmed by 8 bases and J by 7 bases, 7 bases remained unmatched. CDR3 loop: CAIAAGGIGYTF. For the CDR3, the DNA is TGTGCCATCGCGGCAGGGGGGATTGGCTACACCTTC.

This chain connects TRBV28 to TRBJ2-1; weak D call: TRBD1 (5 bases). The germline CDR1 and CDR2 sequences are MDHEN and SYDVKM. CDR3 size: 10 residues. Trimming removed 5 bases from V and 12 bases from J, with 8 bases in between. DNA of the CDR3: TGTGCCAGCAGTCAGGGTGGGCAGTTCTTC. Residues: CASSQGGQFF.

The rearrangement links TRBV7-2 to TRBJ2-5; TRBD2 matches 7 bases. Looked up from germline, CDR1 is SGHTA and CDR2 is FQGNSA. V dropped 4 bases and J dropped 4; count of bases not matched to a gene: 9. The CDR3 length is 15 residues. In DNA form, the CDR3 reads TGTGCCAGCAGCTCCAGGGACTACGCTTTAGAGACCCAGTACTTC. Translated: CASSSRDYALETQYF.

V gene TRBV5-1 combines with J gene TRBJ1-1; 12 bases line up with TRBD1. This CDR3 contains 15 residues. After removal of 5 bases from V and 4 bases from J, the junction contained 6 bases not matched to a gene. CDR1 and CDR2 (germline): SGHRS, YFSETQ. CDR3 sequence (DNA): TGCGCCAGCAGGGGGACAGGGGGCGGAATCACTGAAGCTTTCTTT. This sequence encodes CASRGTGGGITEAFF.

The rearrangement joins TRBV5-6 to TRBJ2-1, with 8 bases identical to TRBD1. The CDR3 sequence is 15 residues long. V lost 3 bases and J lost 6; bases outside the gene matches: 8. Germline-derived CDR1 and CDR2 are SGHDT and YYEEEE. In DNA form, the CDR3 reads TGTGCCAGCAGCTCAGGACAGGGTTCCGTCAATGAGCAGTTCTTC. Protein product: CASSSGQGSVNEQFF. The full variable domain, rest sourced from reference TRBV5-6 and TRBJ2-1, is DAGVTQSPTHLIKTRGQQVTLRCSPKSGHDTVSWYQQALGQGPQFIFQYYEEEERQRGNFPDRFSGHQFPNYSSELNVNALLLGDSALYLCASSSGQGSVNEQFFGPGTRLTVL.

The CDR3 spells CASSSPRGAYNEQFF. In nucleotides, the CDR3 is TGTGCCAGCAGTTCCCCCCGGGGGGCGTACAATGAGCAGTTCTTC. The V and J genes are TRBV12-3 or TRBV12-4 and TRBJ2-1; weak D call: TRBD2 (7 bases). Deletions cut 4 bases from V and 4 bases from J, with 14 bases between. This CDR3 region has 15 residues.